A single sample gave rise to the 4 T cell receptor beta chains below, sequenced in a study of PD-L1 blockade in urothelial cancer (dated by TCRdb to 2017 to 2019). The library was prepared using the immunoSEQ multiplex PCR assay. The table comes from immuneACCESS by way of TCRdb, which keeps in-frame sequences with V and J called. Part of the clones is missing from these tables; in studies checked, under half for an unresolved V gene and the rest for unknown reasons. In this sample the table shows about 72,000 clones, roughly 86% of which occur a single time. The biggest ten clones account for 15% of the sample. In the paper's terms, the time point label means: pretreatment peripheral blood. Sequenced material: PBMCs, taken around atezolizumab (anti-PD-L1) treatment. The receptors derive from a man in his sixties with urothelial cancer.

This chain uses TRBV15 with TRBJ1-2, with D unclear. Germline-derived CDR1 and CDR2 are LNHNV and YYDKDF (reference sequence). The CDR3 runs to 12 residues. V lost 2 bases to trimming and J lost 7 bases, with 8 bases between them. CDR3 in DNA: TGTGCCACCAGCAGAAGCGGTATTGGCTACACCTTC. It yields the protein CATSRSGIGYTF.

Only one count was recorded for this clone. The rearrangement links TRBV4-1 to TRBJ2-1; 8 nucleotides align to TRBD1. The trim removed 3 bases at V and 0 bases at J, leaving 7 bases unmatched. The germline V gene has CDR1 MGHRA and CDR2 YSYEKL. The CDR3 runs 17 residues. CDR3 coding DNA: TGCGCCAGCAGCCAGGACACAGGGGGGAGCTCCTACAATGAGCAGTTCTTC. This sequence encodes CASSQDTGGSSYNEQFF.

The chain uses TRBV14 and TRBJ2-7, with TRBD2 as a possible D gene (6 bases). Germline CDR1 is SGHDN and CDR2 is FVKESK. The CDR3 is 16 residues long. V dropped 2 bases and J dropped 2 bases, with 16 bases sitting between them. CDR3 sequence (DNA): TGTGCCAGCAGCCAATTTGGGCGGGGCGGCACCTACGAGCAGTACTTC. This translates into CASSQFGRGGTYEQYF.

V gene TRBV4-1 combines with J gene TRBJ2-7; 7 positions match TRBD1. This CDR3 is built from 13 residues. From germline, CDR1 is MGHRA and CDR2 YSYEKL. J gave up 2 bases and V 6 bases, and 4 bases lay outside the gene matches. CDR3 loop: CASRRTGAYEQYF. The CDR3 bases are TGCGCCAGCAGGAGGACAGGCGCCTACGAGCAGTACTTC.